This T cell receptor (beta chain) was documented in a study of blood T cells in healthy people across ages. About the research overall: The capture of about one barcoded beta molecule per two T cells was achieved by template switching.

There are many counts of this clonotype. Its specificity is not known. CDR3 length: 14 amino acids. Losses at the gene ends were 6 bases for V and 1 base for J; bases not matched to a gene: 5. Study-wide results and caveats: Investigators viewed diversity estimates from one million T cells as underestimates, the study reported. Naive CD4+ cell counts and diversity both ran higher in long-lived than in aged donors.

For the second PCR, which ran for about 6 to 11 cycles, a sample-barcoded 5' primer and a J-beta primer mix were used. TCRdb analysed the 5' RACE reads with MiXCR anew, one entry per CDR3 protein. The table includes fewer than 2,000,000 distinct CDR3 sequences, around 35% detected once. The sequence came from a woman in her thirties in good health. Sequenced input: blood. The chain links TRBV12-3 or TRBV12-4 to TRBJ1-1, with 7 bases fitting TRBD1. CDR3 DNA sequence: TGTGCCAGCAGGAAGGACAGGAGGAACACTGAAGCTTTCTTT. Its translation: CASRKDRRNTEAFF.